The text below deals with one T cell receptor beta chain. Antigen specificity is unknown. This sample was taken from a study of shared clonotypes between healthy human individuals. Study in general: CD4 naive and CD4 memory each took three plates per donor, while CD8 naive took two and CD8 memory one.

The assay ran at deep level. The protocol was immunoSEQ multiplex PCR, while the TCRdb copy is restricted to in-frame clones and leaves out a portion. The table has 2 million to 2.5 million clones, about 90% seen once. Findings and limits, study-wide: Shared across a handful of donors were roughly 4.7% of the naive CD4 clonotypes.

The CDR3 sequence is 15 residues long. Losses at the gene ends were 4 bases for V and 9 bases for J; bases not matched to a gene: 13. The germline gives CDR1 SGHTS, CDR2 YDEGEE. Sequenced material: naive CD4+ T cells from PBMCs. Subset given: CD45RA+ positively selected. This sequence was found in a man younger than 35 in good health. Some clones in this sample may be carry-over from other donors' samples. The chain links TRBV5-8 to TRBJ2-1; 7 bases align to TRBD2. The CDR3 DNA reads as TGTGCCAGCAGCCCCCTTTTCGTAGCGGGCCTTGAGCAGTTCTTC. This gives the protein CASSPLFVAGLEQFF.